These 21 T cell receptor beta chains came from one sample sequenced in a study of human T cells and chemical hapten exposure. The time point was: patch test 2, 6 weeks after DPC sensitization. As for treatment: therapeutic diphenylcyclopropenone sensitization with weekly scalp DPC. TCRdb used MiXCR to reprocess the RACE reads, holding one entry per CDR3 protein. The repertoire holds tens of thousands of distinct CDR3 sequences, with roughly 11% as singletons. Sample: whole blood, taken in connection with sensitization to the hapten diphenylcyclopropenone (DPC). These receptors all stem from a middle-aged man with alopecia areata. Some clones in this sample may be carry-over from other donors' samples.

The chain joins TRBV7-6 to TRBJ2-1; perhaps TRBD1 as D (6 bases). The ends were cut back, 0 bases at V and 3 bases at J, with 24 bases in the middle. The germline V gene encodes CDR1 SGHVS and CDR2 FNYEAQ. The CDR3 sequence is 20 residues long. CDR3 sequence reads: CASSLALRRDNAVHYNEQFF. For the CDR3, the DNA is TGTGCCAGCAGCTTAGCCCTTCGAAGGGACAACGCGGTCCACTACAATGAGCAGTTCTTC.

As concerns this clonotype: The germline gene is not matched at one end of the junction; a read error may be the cause. The rearrangement links TRBV7-2 to TRBJ2-7; D tentatively reads TRBD1 or TRBD2 (5 bases each). This CDR3 has 14 residues. CDR1 and CDR2 (germline): SGHTA, FQGNSA. As DNA, the CDR3 is TGTGCCGGCAGCTTAGGCCAGGGAGCCTACGAGCAGTACTTC. Translated, it gives CAGSLGQGAYEQYF. Full variable domain (outside the CDR3, taken from reference TRBV7-2 and TRBJ2-7): GAGVSQSPSNKVTEKGKDVELRCDPISGHTALYWYRQSLGQGLEFLIYFQGNSAPDKSGLPSDRFSAERTGGSVSTLTIQRTQQEDSAVYLCAGSLGQGAYEQYFGPGTRLTVT.

The rearrangement links TRBV30 to TRBJ2-7; 15 positions match TRBD2. V trimming: 3 bases; J trimming: 9 bases; junction bases outside the gene matches: 0. There are 12 residues in the CDR3. Germline V gene data show CDR1 as GTSNPN and CDR2 as SVGIG (reference sequence). The CDR3 loop reads CAWRGLAGGQYF. CDR3 coding DNA: TGTGCCTGGAGGGGACTAGCGGGAGGGCAGTACTTC.

Only a few counts were recorded for this clonotype. The J gene is TRBJ2-6, the V gene TRBV6-5; a weak D match, TRBD1 (6 bases). CDR3 size: 17 residues. Trimming shortened V by 8 bases and J by 1 base, and 18 bases separated the two germline ends. Germline lookup yields CDR1 MNHEY and CDR2 SVGAGI. Here the CDR3 reads CASSRGTDNSGANVLTF. CDR3 nucleotide sequence: TGTGCCAGCTCGAGGGGGACGGACAATTCTGGGGCCAACGTCCTGACTTTC.

The V and J genes are TRBV29-1 and TRBJ2-3; D is uncertain. V was pared by 6 bases and J by 2 bases, with 12 bases between. CDR1 and CDR2 (germline): SQVTM, ANQGSEA. This CDR3 has 13 residues. CDR3 sequence reads: CSVDLTPTDTQYF. For the CDR3, the DNA is TGCAGCGTCGACTTGACCCCCACAGATACGCAGTATTTT.

This clonotype was observed a handful of times. This chain joins TRBV10-3 and TRBJ1-4, with D perhaps TRBD1 (5 bases). Trimming took 0 bases from V and 4 from J, leaving 9 bases between them. The CDR3 totals 15 residues. CDR1 is ENHRY and CDR2 is SYGVKD in the germline V gene. CDR3 coding DNA: TGTGCCATCAGTGAGTCGGCGGGGCTTAATGAAAAACTGTTTTTT. Its protein is CAISESAGLNEKLFF.

The sample holds many counts of this clonotype. This chain joins TRBV18 and TRBJ1-3; no firm D call. Trimming left V 2 bases short and J 1 base short, with 9 bases between. The V gene's germline CDR1 is KGHSH and CDR2 LQKENI. CDR3 size: 15 residues. The CDR3 DNA sequence: TGTGCCAGCTCACCAATCATAGGGTCTGGAAACACCATATATTTT. It specifies CASSPIIGSGNTIYF.

This clonotype occurred a few times. The chain recombines TRBV10-3 with TRBJ2-3; 10 bases map to TRBD1. Germline V gene data show CDR1 as ENHRY and CDR2 as SYGVKD. The CDR3 loop spans 14 amino acids. Trimming cost V 6 bases and J 3 bases; bases outside gene matches: 3. This CDR3 reads CAIRPGQGTDTQYF. In DNA, the CDR3 is TGTGCCATCAGGCCGGGACAGGGGACAGATACGCAGTATTTT.

The rearrangement uses TRBV11-3 and TRBJ2-5; tentative D call: TRBD2 (5 bases). The CDR3 sequence is 13 residues long. Germline V lookup: CDR1 SGHNT, CDR2 YENEEA. Trimming stripped 5 bases from V and 3 bases from J, with 10 bases between. The DNA of the CDR3 is TGTGCCAGCAGCCAAAACGGGGAAGAGACCCAGTACTTC. This codes for CASSQNGEETQYF.

This clonotype has at least ten counts. This chain's CDR3 is CASSISTSLGNEQFF. In nucleotides, the CDR3 is TGTGCCAGTAGTATTTCCACCTCCTTAGGCAATGAGCAGTTCTTC. The rearrangement uses TRBV19 and TRBJ2-1; D ambiguous. CDR3 length: 15 residues. Germline loops: CDR1 LNHDA, CDR2 SQIVND (reference sequence). Trimming removed 3 bases at V and 6 bases at J, with 15 bases between.

The rearrangement links TRBV6-2 or TRBV6-3 to TRBJ2-1, with D possibly called TRBD1 or TRBD2 (5 bases each). The CDR3 length is 13 residues. Trimming shortened V by 0 bases and J by 10 bases, and 10 bases separated the two germline ends. Per the germline V gene, CDR1 is MNHEY and CDR2 is SVGEGT. In DNA, the CDR3 is TGTGCCAGCAGTTACTCTACCGGGACCGAGCAGTTCTTC. This translates into CASSYSTGTEQFF.

The CDR3 protein is CASTGETQYF. The CDR3 bases are TGTGCCAGCACCGGGGAGACCCAGTACTTC. The chain is built from TRBV2 and TRBJ2-5, with D hard to call. The CDR3 spans 10 residues. Trimming shortened V by 7 bases and J by 5 bases, and 5 bases separated the two germline ends. The germline V gene has CDR1 SNHLY and CDR2 FYNNEI.

The sample holds many counts of this clonotype. This rearrangement joins TRBV18 to TRBJ1-1; no reliable D call. V was trimmed by 6 bases and J by 0 bases, leaving 8 bases between them. This CDR3 has 13 residues. CDR1 KGHSH and CDR2 LQKENI come from the germline V gene. The chain's CDR3 is CASSDALNTEAFF. In DNA form, the CDR3 reads TGTGCCAGCTCGGACGCCCTGAACACTGAAGCTTTCTTT.

This clonotype occurred a few times. The chain employs TRBV4-2 and TRBJ2-3; 7 nucleotides match TRBD2. CDR1 and CDR2 (germline): LGHNA, YNFKEQ. This CDR3 contains 16 residues. V gave up 1 base and J gave up 1 base; unmatched junction bases: 5. The CDR3: CASSQAASGGTDTQYF. Written as DNA, the CDR3 is TGTGCCAGCAGCCAAGCAGCCAGCGGGGGCACAGATACGCAGTATTTT.

V gene TRBV7-8 combines with J gene TRBJ1-3; 9 positions match TRBD1. The CDR3 has 15 residues. The J segment lost 3 bases and the V segment lost 1 base, leaving 1 base of the junction unmatched. The V gene's germline CDR1 is SGHVS and CDR2 FQNEAQ. The CDR3 DNA is TGTGCCAGCAGCTTAGAGGGACAGGGTGGAAACACCATATATTTT. Protein product: CASSLEGQGGNTIYF.

In this sample, this clonotype turned up many times. The V and J genes are TRBV20-1 and TRBJ2-7; 9 nucleotides match TRBD2. CDR1 and CDR2 from the germline V gene are DFQATT and SNEGSKA (reference sequence). Unmatched junction bases numbered 4, after V lost 2 bases and J lost 2 bases. The CDR3 runs 14 residues. The CDR3 is CSARKLAGTYEQYF. The CDR3 region has the DNA TGCAGTGCTAGAAAACTAGCGGGTACCTACGAGCAGTACTTC.

The chain links TRBV27 to TRBJ2-7, with D tentatively TRBD2 (6 bases). CDR3 length: 14 amino acids. V dropped 8 bases and J dropped 4 bases, with 18 bases sitting between them. The germline V gene encodes CDR1 MNHEY and CDR2 SMNVEV (reference sequence). This CDR3 reads CASQVVAGWYEQYF. The CDR3 nucleotides are TGTGCCAGCCAAGTGGTGGCGGGATGGTACGAGCAGTACTTC.

The V gene is TRBV6-4, the J gene TRBJ2-3; tentative D call: TRBD1 (5 bases). Trimming removed 4 bases at V and 2 bases at J, with 10 bases between. The CDR3 contains 14 residues. Germline CDR1 reads MRHNA; CDR2 reads SNTAGT. The CDR3 loop reads CASSVQALTDTQYF. The CDR3 region has the DNA TGTGCCAGCAGTGTACAGGCCCTCACAGATACGCAGTATTTT.

This clonotype occurred a few times. The chain joins TRBV29-1 to TRBJ2-1; TRBD1 aligns across 9 bases. Germline CDR1 reads SQVTM; CDR2 reads ANQGSEA. The CDR3 is 13 residues long. The junction had 8 bases not matched to a gene; V was cut back by 4 bases and J by 10 bases. The CDR3 sequence is CSVVGQGQREQFF. CDR3 bases: TGCAGCGTTGTGGGACAGGGCCAACGAGAGCAGTTCTTC.

V gene TRBV4-2 combines with J gene TRBJ1-1; maybe TRBD1 (5 bases). Germline V gene data show CDR1 as LGHNA and CDR2 as YNFKEQ. The V and J ends lost 0 bases and 2 bases respectively, with 19 bases between them. The CDR3 loop spans 18 amino acids. CDR3: CASSQDQGSRRLNTEAFF. The CDR3 DNA reads TGTGCCAGCAGCCAAGATCAGGGCTCGCGAAGATTAAACACTGAAGCTTTCTTT.

The chain recombines TRBV11-3 with TRBJ1-2, with a weak D call TRBD1 (5 bases). The CDR3 spans 15 residues. The germline gives CDR1 SGHNT, CDR2 YENEEA. The V end lost 1 base, the J end lost 4 bases, and 13 bases lay between the germline ends. The DNA of the CDR3 is TGTGCCAGCAGCTTAGCCCTGAGGGGCGGCTATGGCTACACCTTC. Amino acids: CASSLALRGGYGYTF.